A single sample gave rise to the 3 T cell receptor beta chains below, sequenced in a study of tumor and adjacent non-tumor tissue in lung cancer. The library came from three nested PCR rounds adapted from ARM-PCR protocols. TCRdb ran MiXCR on the multiplex PCR reads and lists one entry per CDR3 protein. Of some 68,000 distinct CDR3 sequences in the sample, 75% to 85% were seen once. The template was RNA from unsorted bulk tissue. More than 3 cm separated this lung sample from the edge of the tumor. Sequencing was performed on distant non-tumor lung tissue. All receptors come from a man aged 55 to 70 with non-small cell lung cancer.

Note on this clonotype: This clone may be a read error of a much larger clone one base away. This chain links TRBV6-4 with TRBJ2-3, with 7 bases fitting TRBD1. CDR3 size: 16 residues. The V gene's germline CDR1 is MRHNA and CDR2 SNTAGT. The CDR3 region is CASSDSETGNTDTHYF. The CDR3 DNA is TGTGCCAGCAGTGACTCGGAGACAGGGAACACAGATACGCACTATTTT.

Comments on this clonotype: Here the CDR3 omits its conserved ending phenylalanine or tryptophan, so a read error is the likely source. The genes are TRBV6-5 and TRBJ2-2; TRBD2 aligns across 8 bases. The CDR3 consists of 16 residues. Germline V gene lookup returns CDR1 MNHEY and CDR2 SVGAGI. The CDR3 DNA reads as TGTACCAGCAGTCTTAGCGGGACGGGAGGCACCGGGGAGCTGTTTTTA. This gives the protein CTSSLSGTGGTGELFL.

Worth noting for this clonotype: The conserved phenylalanine or tryptophan normally closing the CDR3 is absent here, so this likely arose from a read error. This chain uses TRBV20-1 with TRBJ2-1; the match to TRBD2 covers 8 bases. The CDR3 loop spans 14 amino acids. CDR1 is DFQATT and CDR2 is SNEGSKA in the germline V gene (reference sequence). The CDR3 loop is CSVRGQRTSYEQFL. The CDR3 nucleotides are TGCAGTGTTAGAGGTCAACGGACTAGCTATGAGCAGTTCTTA.